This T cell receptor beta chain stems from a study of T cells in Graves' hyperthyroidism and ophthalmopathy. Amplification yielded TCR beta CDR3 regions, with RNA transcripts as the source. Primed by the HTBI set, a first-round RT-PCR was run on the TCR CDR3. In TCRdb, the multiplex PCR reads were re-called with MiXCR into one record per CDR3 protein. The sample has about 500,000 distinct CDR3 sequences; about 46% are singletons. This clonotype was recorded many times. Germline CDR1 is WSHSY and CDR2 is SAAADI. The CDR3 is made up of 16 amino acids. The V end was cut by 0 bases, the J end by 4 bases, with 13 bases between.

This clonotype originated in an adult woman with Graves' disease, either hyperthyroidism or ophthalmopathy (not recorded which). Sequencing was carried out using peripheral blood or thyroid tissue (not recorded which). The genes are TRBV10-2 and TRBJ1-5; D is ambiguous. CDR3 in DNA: TGCGCCAGCAGTGAGTCAAGGACCAGGCTTAATCAGCCCCAGCATTTT. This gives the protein CASSESRTRLNQPQHF.